The clone carrying this T cell receptor (beta chain) was detected once. From germline, CDR1 is LNHDA and CDR2 SQIVND (reference sequence). CDR3 size: 17 residues. Trimming took off 4 bases at V and 3 bases at J, with 21 bases between the two ends. The data were obtained in a study of blood T cell repertoires in COVID-19. Study-wide context: COVID-19 samples from acute and convalescent phases originated in the United States, Italy and Spain.

Method: immunoSEQ multiplex PCR; TCRdb's copy keeps in-frame clones and lacks some. The profile covers about 59,000 clones, with around 73% appearing a single time and roughly 12% taken by the ten largest. Sequenced input: peripheral blood. V usage is TRBV19 and J usage is TRBJ1-2, with D unclear. The sequence came from a man aged 80 or over with acute or convalescent COVID-19. This CDR3 reads CASSSSSVREGYYGYTF. CDR3 DNA: TGTGCCAGTAGTAGCTCCTCGGTAAGGGAGGGATACTATGGCTACACCTTC.